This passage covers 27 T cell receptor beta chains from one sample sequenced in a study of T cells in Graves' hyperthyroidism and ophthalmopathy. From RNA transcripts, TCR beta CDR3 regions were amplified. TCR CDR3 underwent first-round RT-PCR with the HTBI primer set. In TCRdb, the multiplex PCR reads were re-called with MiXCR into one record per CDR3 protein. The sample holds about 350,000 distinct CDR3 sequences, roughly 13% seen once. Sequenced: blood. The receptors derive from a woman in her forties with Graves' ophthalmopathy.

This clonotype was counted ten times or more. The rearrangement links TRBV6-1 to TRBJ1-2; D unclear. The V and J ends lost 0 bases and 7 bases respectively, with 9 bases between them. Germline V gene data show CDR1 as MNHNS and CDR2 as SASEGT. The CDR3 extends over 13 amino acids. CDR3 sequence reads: CASSEARNGGYTF. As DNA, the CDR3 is TGTGCCAGCAGTGAAGCGAGAAATGGTGGCTACACCTTC.

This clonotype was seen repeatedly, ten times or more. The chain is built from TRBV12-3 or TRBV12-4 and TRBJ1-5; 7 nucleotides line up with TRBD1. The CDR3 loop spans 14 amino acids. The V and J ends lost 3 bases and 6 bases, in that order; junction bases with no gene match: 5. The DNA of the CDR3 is TGTGCCAGCAGTTTGCAGACAGGGAGTCAGCCCCAGCATTTT. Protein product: CASSLQTGSQPQHF.

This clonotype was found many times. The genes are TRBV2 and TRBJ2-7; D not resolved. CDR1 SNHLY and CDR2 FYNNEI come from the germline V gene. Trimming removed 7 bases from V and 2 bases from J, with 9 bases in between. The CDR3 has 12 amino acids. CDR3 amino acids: CASTLEPYEQYF. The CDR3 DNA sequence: TGTGCCAGCACCCTAGAGCCCTACGAGCAGTACTTC. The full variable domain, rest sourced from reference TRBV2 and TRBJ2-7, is EPEVTQTPSHQVTQMGQEVILRCVPISNHLYFYWYRQILGQKVEFLVSFYNNEISEKSEIFDDQFSVERPDGSNFTLKIRSTKLEDSAMYFCASTLEPYEQYFGPGTRLTVT.

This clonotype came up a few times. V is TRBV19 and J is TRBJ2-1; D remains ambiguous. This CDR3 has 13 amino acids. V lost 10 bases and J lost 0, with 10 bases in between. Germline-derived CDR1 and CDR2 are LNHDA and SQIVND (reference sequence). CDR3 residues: CATRTASYNEQFF. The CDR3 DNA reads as TGTGCCACCCGGACGGCCTCCTACAATGAGCAGTTCTTC.

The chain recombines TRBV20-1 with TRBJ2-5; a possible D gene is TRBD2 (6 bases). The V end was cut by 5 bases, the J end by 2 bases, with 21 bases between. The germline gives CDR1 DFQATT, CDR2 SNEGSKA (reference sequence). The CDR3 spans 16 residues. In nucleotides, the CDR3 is TGCAGTGCTCGACTAGAGAGTGCAGACAGACAAGAGACCCAGTACTTC. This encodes CSARLESADRQETQYF.

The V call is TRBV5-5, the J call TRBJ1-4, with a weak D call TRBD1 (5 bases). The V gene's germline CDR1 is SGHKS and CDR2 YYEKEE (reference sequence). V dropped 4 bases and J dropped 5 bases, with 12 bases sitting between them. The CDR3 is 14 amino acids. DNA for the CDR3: TGTGCCAGCAGCCCGGGACCCTCGAATGAAAAACTGTTTTTT. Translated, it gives CASSPGPSNEKLFF.

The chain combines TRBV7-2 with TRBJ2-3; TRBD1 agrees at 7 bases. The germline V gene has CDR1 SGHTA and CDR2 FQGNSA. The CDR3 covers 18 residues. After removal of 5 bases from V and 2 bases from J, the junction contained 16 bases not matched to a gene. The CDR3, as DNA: TGTGCCAGCAGCCCCCCAAAGGGGGCGATGAAATACACAGATACGCAGTATTTT. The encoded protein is CASSPPKGAMKYTDTQYF.

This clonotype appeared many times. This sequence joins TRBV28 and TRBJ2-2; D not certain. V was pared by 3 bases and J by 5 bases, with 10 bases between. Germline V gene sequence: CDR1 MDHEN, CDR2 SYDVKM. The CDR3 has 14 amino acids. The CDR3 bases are TGTGCCAGCAGTTTCGCCGGATCTACCGGGGAGCTGTTTTTT. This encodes CASSFAGSTGELFF.

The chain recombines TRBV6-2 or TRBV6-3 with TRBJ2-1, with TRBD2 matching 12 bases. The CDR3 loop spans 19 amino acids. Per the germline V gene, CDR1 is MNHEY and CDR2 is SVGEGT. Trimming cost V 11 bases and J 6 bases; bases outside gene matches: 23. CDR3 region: CAGTNPGHRLAGVVNEQFF. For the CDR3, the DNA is TGTGCCGGCACCAATCCGGGACACAGACTAGCGGGAGTGGTCAATGAGCAGTTCTTC.

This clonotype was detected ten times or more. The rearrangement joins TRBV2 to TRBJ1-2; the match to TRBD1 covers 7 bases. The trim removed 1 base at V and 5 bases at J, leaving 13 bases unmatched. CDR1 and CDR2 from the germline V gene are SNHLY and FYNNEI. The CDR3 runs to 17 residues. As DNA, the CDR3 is TGTGCCAGCAGTGAAGGGACAGGATTAGGGGTTGCGTATGGCTACACCTTC. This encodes CASSEGTGLGVAYGYTF.

The CDR3 coding sequence is TGTGCCAGCAGCTTAGCGCTGGTGCAGGGGGCGGTTACTAACTATGGCTACACCTTC. This gives the protein CASSLALVQGAVTNYGYTF. J is TRBJ1-2 and V is TRBV7-2; 8 nucleotides align to TRBD1. The CDR3 length is 19 residues. V gave up 0 bases and J gave up 0 bases; unmatched junction bases: 12. Germline values: CDR1 SGHTA, CDR2 FQGNSA.

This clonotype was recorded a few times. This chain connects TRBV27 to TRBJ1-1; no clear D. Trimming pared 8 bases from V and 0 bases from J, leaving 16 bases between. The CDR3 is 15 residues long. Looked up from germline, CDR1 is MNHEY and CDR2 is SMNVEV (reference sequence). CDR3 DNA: TGTGCCAGCCACCCCGGTCGAGGGTTGAACACTGAAGCTTTCTTT. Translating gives CASHPGRGLNTEAFF.

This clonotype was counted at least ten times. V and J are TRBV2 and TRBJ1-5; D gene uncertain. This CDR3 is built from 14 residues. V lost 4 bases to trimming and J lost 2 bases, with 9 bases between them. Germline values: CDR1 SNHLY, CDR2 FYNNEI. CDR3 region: CASSVSRRNQPQHF. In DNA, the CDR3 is TGTGCCAGCAGTGTCTCCAGGCGCAATCAGCCCCAGCATTTT.

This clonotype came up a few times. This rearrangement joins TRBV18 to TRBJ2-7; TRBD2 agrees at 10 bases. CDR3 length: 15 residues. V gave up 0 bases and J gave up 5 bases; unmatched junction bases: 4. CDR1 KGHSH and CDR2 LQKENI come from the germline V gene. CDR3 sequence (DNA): TGTGCCAGCTCACCACCAGCGGGAGGGCCTAACGAGCAGTACTTC. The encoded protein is CASSPPAGGPNEQYF.

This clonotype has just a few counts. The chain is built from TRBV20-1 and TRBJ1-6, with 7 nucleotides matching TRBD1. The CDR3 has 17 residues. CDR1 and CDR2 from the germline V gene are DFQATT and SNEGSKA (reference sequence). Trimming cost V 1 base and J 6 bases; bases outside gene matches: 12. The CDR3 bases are TGCAGTGCTAGAGCTCCGTGGCGGGACAGCAGTAATTCACCCCTCCACTTT. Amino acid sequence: CSARAPWRDSSNSPLHF.

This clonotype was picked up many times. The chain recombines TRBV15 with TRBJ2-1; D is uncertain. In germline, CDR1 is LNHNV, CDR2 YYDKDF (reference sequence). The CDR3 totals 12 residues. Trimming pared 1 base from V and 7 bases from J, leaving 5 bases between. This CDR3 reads CATSRVGNEQFF. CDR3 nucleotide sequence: TGTGCCACCAGCAGAGTTGGGAATGAGCAGTTCTTC.

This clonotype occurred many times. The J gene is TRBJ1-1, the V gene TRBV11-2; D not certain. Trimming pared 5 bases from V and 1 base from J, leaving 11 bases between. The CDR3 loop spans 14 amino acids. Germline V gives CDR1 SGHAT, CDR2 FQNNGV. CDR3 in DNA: TGTGCCAGCAGCCCGGAGAATGCGAACACTGAAGCTTTCTTT. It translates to CASSPENANTEAFF. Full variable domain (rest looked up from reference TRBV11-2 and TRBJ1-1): EAGVAQSPRYKIIEKRQSVAFWCNPISGHATLYWYQQILGQGPKLLIQFQNNGVVDDSQLPKDRFSAERLKGVDSTLKIQPAKLEDSAVYLCASSPENANTEAFFGQGTRLTVV.

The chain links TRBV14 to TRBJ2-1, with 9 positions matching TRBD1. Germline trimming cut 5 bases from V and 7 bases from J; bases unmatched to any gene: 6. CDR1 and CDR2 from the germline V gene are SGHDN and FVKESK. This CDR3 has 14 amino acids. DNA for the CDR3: TGTGCCAGCAGCGGACAGGGGATTCGGAATGAGCAGTTCTTC. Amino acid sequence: CASSGQGIRNEQFF.

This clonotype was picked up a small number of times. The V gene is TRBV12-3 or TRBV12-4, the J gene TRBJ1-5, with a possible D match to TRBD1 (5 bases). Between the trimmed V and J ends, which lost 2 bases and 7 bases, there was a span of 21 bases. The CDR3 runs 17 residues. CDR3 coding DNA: TGTGCCAGCAGTTTATTCTTGGGGACCGGACGGGGACAGCCCCAGCATTTT. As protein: CASSLFLGTGRGQPQHF.

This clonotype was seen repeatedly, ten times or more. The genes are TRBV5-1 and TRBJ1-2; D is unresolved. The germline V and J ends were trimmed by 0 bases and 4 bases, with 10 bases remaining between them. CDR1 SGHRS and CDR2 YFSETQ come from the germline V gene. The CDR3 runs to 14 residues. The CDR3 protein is CASSLDTAFYGYTF. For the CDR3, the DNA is TGCGCCAGCAGCTTGGACACGGCGTTCTATGGCTACACCTTC. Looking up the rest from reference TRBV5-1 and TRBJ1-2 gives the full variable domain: KAGVTQTPRYLIKTRGQQVTLSCSPISGHRSVSWYQQTPGQGLQFLFEYFSETQRNKGNFPGRFSGRQFSNSRSEMNVSTLELGDSALYLCASSLDTAFYGYTFGSGTRLTVV.

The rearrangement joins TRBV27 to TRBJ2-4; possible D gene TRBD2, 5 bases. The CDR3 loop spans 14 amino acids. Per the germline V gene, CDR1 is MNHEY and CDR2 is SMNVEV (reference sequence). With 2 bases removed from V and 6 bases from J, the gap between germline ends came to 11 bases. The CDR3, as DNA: TGTGCCAGCAGTTTACGGGGTCCCGGAAACATTCAGTACTTC. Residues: CASSLRGPGNIQYF.

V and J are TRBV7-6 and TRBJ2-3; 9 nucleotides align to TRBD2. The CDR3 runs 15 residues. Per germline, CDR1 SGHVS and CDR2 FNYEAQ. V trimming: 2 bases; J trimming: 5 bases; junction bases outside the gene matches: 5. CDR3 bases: TGTGCCAGCAGCTTACTGGTTAGCGGGAGAGATACGCAGTATTTT. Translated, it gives CASSLLVSGRDTQYF.

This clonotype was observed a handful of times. CDR3 loop: CASSTPDVQSRRYGYTF. The CDR3 coding sequence is TGTGCCAGTAGTACGCCAGACGTACAGTCTAGGAGGTATGGCTACACCTTC. The V and J genes are TRBV19 and TRBJ1-2; D gene uncertain. The germline gives CDR1 LNHDA, CDR2 SQIVND (reference sequence). Trimming removed 4 bases at V and 5 bases at J, with 23 bases between. CDR3 length: 17 residues.

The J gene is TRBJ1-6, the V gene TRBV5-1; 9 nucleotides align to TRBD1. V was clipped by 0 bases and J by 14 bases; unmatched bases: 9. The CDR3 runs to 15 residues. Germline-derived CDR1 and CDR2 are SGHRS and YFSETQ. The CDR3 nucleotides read TGCGCCAGCAGCTTGGGGGACAGGGCCCGAGGGGCCCTCCACTTT. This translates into CASSLGDRARGALHF.

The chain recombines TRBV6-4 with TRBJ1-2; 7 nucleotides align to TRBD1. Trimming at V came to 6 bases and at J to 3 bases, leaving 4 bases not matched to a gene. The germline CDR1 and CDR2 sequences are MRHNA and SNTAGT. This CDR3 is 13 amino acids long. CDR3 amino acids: CASRPGGYYGYTF. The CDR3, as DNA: TGTGCCAGCAGACCAGGGGGGTACTATGGCTACACCTTC.

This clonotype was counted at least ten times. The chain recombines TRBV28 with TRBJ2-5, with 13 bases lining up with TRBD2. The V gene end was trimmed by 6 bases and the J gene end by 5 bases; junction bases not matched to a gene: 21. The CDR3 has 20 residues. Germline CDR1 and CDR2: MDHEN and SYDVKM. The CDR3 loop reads CASSQSPGLAGPTPQETQYF. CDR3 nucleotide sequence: TGTGCCAGCAGCCAAAGTCCGGGACTAGCGGGACCAACACCTCAGGAGACCCAGTACTTC. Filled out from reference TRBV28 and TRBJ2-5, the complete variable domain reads DVKVTQSSRYLVKRTGEKVFLECVQDMDHENMFWYRQDPGLGLRLIYFSYDVKMKEKGDIPEGYSVSREKKERFSLILESASTNQTSMYLCASSQSPGLAGPTPQETQYFGPGTRLLVL.

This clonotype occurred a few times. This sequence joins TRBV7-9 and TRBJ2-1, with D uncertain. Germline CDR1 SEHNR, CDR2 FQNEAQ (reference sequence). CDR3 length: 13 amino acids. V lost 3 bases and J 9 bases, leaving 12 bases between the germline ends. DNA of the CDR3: TGTGCCAGCAGCTTGGGAACGAGGTTTGAGCAGTTCTTC. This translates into CASSLGTRFEQFF. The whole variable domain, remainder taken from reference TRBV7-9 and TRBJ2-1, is DTGVSQNPRHKITKRGQNVTFRCDPISEHNRLYWYRQTLGQGPEFLTYFQNEAQLEKSRLLSDRFSAERPKGSFSTLEIQRTEQGDSAMYLCASSLGTRFEQFFGPGTRLTVL.